The present entry profiles one TCR beta chain with its context. The entry originates in a study of OX40 agonist ivuxolimab in advanced cancers. V shed 5 bases and J shed 3 bases, with 17 bases lying between them. Germline assignment: CDR1 MDHEN and CDR2 SYDVKM. The CDR3 runs to 15 residues. The repertoire was sequenced with immunoSEQ multiplex PCR; TCRdb's copy has only in-frame clones and lacks some. The sample records 77,000 or so clones, about 87% being singletons. Sequenced material: CD4+ or CD8+ T cells sorted from blood, taken in a trial of the OX40 agonist ivuxolimab. The clonotype was recovered from an adult with an advanced solid tumor such as melanoma, head and neck, liver or kidney cancer. The rearrangement joins TRBV28 to TRBJ2-7; D possibly corresponds to TRBD1 (6 bases). CDR3 sequence (DNA): TGTGCCAGCAGTCGCCCCGAGGACAGCCTCTACGAGCAGTACTTC. Translation gives CASSRPEDSLYEQYF.